A single sample gave rise to the 10 T cell receptor beta chains below, sequenced in a study of tissue T cells after allogeneic stem cell transplantation. The table came from immunoSEQ multiplex PCR; TCRdb's copy has only in-frame clones and leaves some out. Here the sample spans 4,000 or so clones, around 78% being singletons. Adult allogeneic hematopoietic cell transplant recipients with steroid-refractory graft-versus-host disease were prospectively enrolled for research autopsy. The sample consisted of esophageal tissue, taken at autopsy. These TCRs come from an older male patient with steroid-refractory graft-versus-host disease after an allogeneic stem cell transplant. Some of these T cells may belong to the graft donor.

The chain couples TRBV29-1 to TRBJ1-2, with TRBD1 identical over 8 bases. With V trimmed by 5 bases and J by 3 bases, 5 bases remained unmatched. The germline gives CDR1 SQVTM, CDR2 ANQGSEA. The CDR3 spans 13 residues. CDR3 coding DNA: TGCAGCGTTCACAGGGGGTCGGACTATGGCTACACCTTC. Its translation is CSVHRGSDYGYTF. The variable domain in full, with the rest retrieved from reference TRBV29-1 and TRBJ1-2, is SAVISQKPSRDICQRGTSLTIQCQVDSQVTMMFWYRQQPGQSLTLIATANQGSEATYESGFVIDKFPISRPNLTFSTLTVSNMSPEDSSIYLCSVHRGSDYGYTFGSGTRLTVV.

The rearrangement links TRBV4-1 to TRBJ2-7; D perhaps matches TRBD2 (5 bases). Germline CDR1 and CDR2: MGHRA and YSYEKL. The ends were cut back, 1 base at V and 3 bases at J, with 13 bases in the middle. This CDR3 has 15 residues. CDR3 in amino acids: CASSQVVGNHYEQYF. In DNA form, the CDR3 reads TGCGCCAGCAGCCAAGTAGTCGGGAACCACTACGAGCAGTACTTC.

This chain links TRBV7-8 with TRBJ1-1; 9 nucleotides line up with TRBD1. The CDR3 is 13 amino acids. Germline lookup yields CDR1 SGHVS and CDR2 FQNEAQ. V lost 5 bases, J lost 8 bases, and 6 bases stayed unmatched. In DNA form, the CDR3 reads TGTGCCAGCAGCCCGGGACAGGGATCCGAAGCTTTCTTT. As protein: CASSPGQGSEAFF.

V and J are TRBV6-6 and TRBJ2-7; 10 bases match TRBD2. This CDR3 contains 15 residues. Trimming took 2 bases from V and 0 from J; bases not matched to a gene: 1. Looked up from germline, CDR1 is MNHNY and CDR2 is SVGAGI (reference sequence). CDR3 region: CASSYASGGSYEQYF. CDR3 DNA: TGTGCCAGCAGTTACGCTAGCGGGGGCTCCTACGAGCAGTACTTC.

This clone was seen a few times. V is TRBV15 and J is TRBJ1-1; no clear D gene. The CDR3 is 12 amino acids. Germline V gene lookup returns CDR1 LNHNV and CDR2 YYDKDF (reference sequence). Trimming cost V 1 base and J 7 bases, with 7 bases left between them. The CDR3 DNA sequence: TGTGCCACCAGCAGAGCCTATAGTGAAGCTTTCTTT. As protein: CATSRAYSEAFF.

This clone is large in the sample. The chain carries TRBV11-3 and TRBJ2-3, with D hard to call. The germline V gene encodes CDR1 SGHNT and CDR2 YENEEA. CDR3 length: 12 residues. The V end lost 5 bases, the J end lost 8 bases, and 11 bases lay between the germline ends. The CDR3 DNA reads TGTGCCAGCAGCCCGGGCCTCGGTACGCAGTATTTT. Translated: CASSPGLGTQYF.

The V and J genes are TRBV12-3 or TRBV12-4 and TRBJ2-7; D gene unclear. This CDR3 has 11 residues. The ends were cut back, 3 bases at V and 0 bases at J, with 0 bases in the middle. The CDR3 protein is CASSFSYEQYF. CDR3 DNA sequence: TGTGCCAGCAGTTTCTCCTACGAGCAGTACTTC.

V usage is TRBV4-2 and J usage is TRBJ1-1; D is unresolved. This CDR3 is built from 14 residues. V was shortened by 1 base and J by 4 bases, with 10 bases between the two germline ends. Germline V gene sequence: CDR1 LGHNA, CDR2 YNFKEQ. CDR3 in DNA: TGTGCCAGCAGCCAAGTTACAAGAAGCACTGAAGCTTTCTTT. The encoded protein is CASSQVTRSTEAFF.

The gene calls are TRBV2 and TRBJ2-7, with TRBD2 matching 7 bases. The CDR3 runs to 15 residues. V dropped 6 bases and J dropped 7; count of bases not matched to a gene: 15. From germline, CDR1 is SNHLY and CDR2 FYNNEI. The CDR3 DNA follows: TGTGCCAGCAGGGGTAGCGGGTCAGGTCGGGGGGAGCAGTACTTC. Its protein is CASRGSGSGRGEQYF.

The V call is TRBV11-2, the J call TRBJ1-1; D not certain. CDR1 and CDR2 (germline): SGHAT, FQNNGV. Trimming pared 5 bases from V and 1 base from J, leaving 14 bases between. This CDR3 has 15 residues. Written as DNA, the CDR3 is TGTGCCAGCAGCCTCTCCCTACCCGGGAACACTGAAGCTTTCTTT. This codes for CASSLSLPGNTEAFF. The whole variable domain, remainder taken from reference TRBV11-2 and TRBJ1-1, is EAGVAQSPRYKIIEKRQSVAFWCNPISGHATLYWYQQILGQGPKLLIQFQNNGVVDDSQLPKDRFSAERLKGVDSTLKIQPAKLEDSAVYLCASSLSLPGNTEAFFGQGTRLTVV.